Described below is a single TCR beta chain sequence and its context. Negative magnetic isolation gave CD8+ and CD4+ cells; FACS enriched CD8+ TEMRA. The data belong to a study of CD8 T cells in Susac syndrome. Reverse transcription used roughly 0.45 to 1 ug RNA and random hexamers. MiXCR was run by TCRdb on the immunoSEQ multiplex PCR reads, yielding one entry per CDR3 protein. The top ten hold around 0.24% of the sample, which has approximately 130,000 distinct CDR3 sequences, around nine tenths seen once. The CDR3 covers 13 residues. The germline V gene encodes CDR1 SGHVS and CDR2 FQNEAQ. The V end was cut by 5 bases, the J end by 5 bases, with 12 bases between.

Input material: CD8+ T cells from PBMCs. The sequence derives from a human donor with multiple sclerosis. V and J are TRBV7-8 and TRBJ2-5; D gene ambiguous. DNA for the CDR3: TGTGCCAGCAGCACCTTATCGGGCGAGACCCAGTACTTC. Protein: CASSTLSGETQYF.